The sequence of this T cell receptor beta chain was determined in a study of response to subunit inactivated influenza vaccine. Points from the study as a whole: Seasonal influenza vaccination, on each occasion, was suggested by the authors to recruit few new T cells.

The V gene's germline CDR1 is MDHEN and CDR2 SYDVKM. The CDR3 loop spans 18 amino acids. The V gene end was trimmed by 4 bases and the J gene end by 7 bases; junction bases not matched to a gene: 20. Points on this clonotype: Its antigen is as yet unknown.

TCRdb ran MiXCR on the RT-PCR reads and lists one entry per CDR3 protein. The data show hundreds of thousands of distinct CDR3 sequences, about a sixth seen once. The receptor was isolated from a middle-aged man who received an inactivated influenza vaccine. The sequenced sample was PBMCs from blood, obtained 11 to 12 days after vaccination. The V and J genes are TRBV28 and TRBJ2-7, with 9 bases that match TRBD1. CDR3 sequence (DNA): TGTGCCAGCAGTTCCGGACAGGGGTCGGTAGGACGCTTGGGTGAGCAGTACTTC. Encoded protein: CASSSGQGSVGRLGEQYF. The variable domain in full, with the rest retrieved from reference TRBV28 and TRBJ2-7, is DVKVTQSSRYLVKRTGEKVFLECVQDMDHENMFWYRQDPGLGLRLIYFSYDVKMKEKGDIPEGYSVSREKKERFSLILESASTNQTSMYLCASSSGQGSVGRLGEQYFGPGTRLTVT.